This TCR beta chain was found in a study of a mutant IDH1 vaccine in newly diagnosed glioma. Study context: The earlier regimen, radiotherapy, temozolomide, or both, was most often both.

Regarding this clone: The antigen is undetermined.

General observations from the study: Patients mounted vaccine-induced immune responses in about 92% of cases.

Time point here: baseline, week 1 (first vaccination visit). Treatment here: pre-vaccination baseline after standard-of-care therapy. The donors had new WHO grade 3 or 4 astrocytomas; these were IDH1-mutant and ATRX-lost. Profiling relied on immunoSEQ multiplex PCR, and the TCRdb table lists in-frame clones only, not all of them. Here the sample spans tens of thousands of clones, around 83% being singletons. V lost 7 bases to trimming and J lost 4 bases, with 16 bases between them. The CDR3 is 15 residues long. CDR1 LNHDA and CDR2 SQIVND come from the germline V gene (reference sequence). The V gene is TRBV19, the J gene TRBJ2-2; tentative D call: TRBD1 (6 bases). The source material was peripheral blood mononuclear cells (PBMCs), sampled from a glioma patient treated with radiotherapy, temozolomide or both. This receptor was taken from a man aged 45 to 65 with glioma. Some clones in this sample may be carry-over from other donors' samples. The CDR3 DNA sequence: TGTGCCAGTAAGGAGAGTGGGGGCCTCACCGGGGAGCTGTTTTTT. Its protein product is CASKESGGLTGELFF.